This T cell receptor beta chain was captured by sequencing in a study of identical twins. Addition of a universal primer site occurred through template switching, and cDNA carried unique molecular identifiers. MiXCR, applied by TCRdb to the 5' RACE reads, yields one record per CDR3 protein. The data show around 670,000 distinct CDR3 sequences, roughly 6.2% seen once. Study observations and caveats: Models came in too low on out-of-frame TCR alpha sharing in monozygotic twins. Zero-insertion analyses might be partly confounded by invariant T cells like MAIT and iNKT.

As for this clonotype: The target antigen is unknown.

Germline CDR1 LGHNA, CDR2 YSLEER. The CDR3 length is 14 residues. The J segment lost 12 bases and the V segment lost 3 bases, leaving 10 bases of the junction unmatched. This clonotype originated in a man between 18 and 29 years old in good health. The genes are TRBV4-3 and TRBJ2-3; 9 nucleotides line up with TRBD2. Specimen: naive T cells sorted from blood. The CDR3 reads CASSQDLAGPVQYF. The CDR3 region has the DNA TGCGCCAGCAGCCAGGACCTAGCGGGACCAGTTCAGTATTTT.